This entry is about one T cell receptor (beta chain). Some clones are missing from TCRdb's copy, which holds only in-frame ones; the method was immunoSEQ multiplex PCR. This table holds under 95,000 clones, over 85% found once. This sample was taken from a study of cytomegalovirus exposure and HLA in healthy donors. What was sequenced was PBMCs. The receptor comes from a woman in her late teens or twenties in good health and CMV-seronegative.

The CDR3 coding sequence is TGTGCCAGCAGCCCAGGACAGTCAAGCCAAGAGACCCAGTACTTC. This gives the protein CASSPGQSSQETQYF. The chain has TRBV13 and TRBJ2-5; weak D call: TRBD1 (6 bases). Germline V gives CDR1 PRHDT, CDR2 FYEKMQ (reference sequence). This CDR3 has 15 amino acids. Trimming took 5 bases from V and 1 from J, leaving 14 bases between them.